This TCR beta chain came from a study of cytomegalovirus exposure and HLA in healthy donors. Study outcomes and limitations: Later work showed greater clonal expansion in HLA-associated TCR beta chains than in equally common others. In a later analysis, at a false discovery rate of 0.05, about 15,000 TCR beta sequences were associated with HLA alleles. Sequencing probably produced one cluster of sequence variants that were highly shared.

A multiplex PCR was run with 60 Vbeta primers and 13 Jbeta primers. Repertoires were generated with immunoSEQ multiplex PCR, while TCRdb's copy carries only in-frame clones and drops some. The table has approximately 110,000 clones, approximately 73% seen once. This clone has just a few counts. The antigen is not known. The receptor was isolated from a man aged 60-69 years in good health and CMV-seropositive. Sequenced sample: PBMCs.

CDR3 nucleotides: TGCGCCAGCAGCTTTAACGGGGACAGGGGGGACGAGCAGTACTTC. Amino acid sequence: CASSFNGDRGDEQYF. This rearrangement joins TRBV5-1 to TRBJ2-7; TRBD1 matches at 11 bases. The CDR3 loop spans 15 amino acids. Germline loops: CDR1 SGHRS, CDR2 YFSETQ. After removal of 2 bases from V and 5 bases from J, the junction contained 6 bases not matched to a gene.